This TCR beta chain was profiled in a study of blood T cell repertoires in COVID-19. Using immunoSEQ multiplex PCR, the repertoire was profiled, and TCRdb retains in-frame clones only, with some absent. The table shows 250,000 or so clones, with approximately 88% occurring only once. Enrollees, roughly 18 to 90 years old, lived in 24 US areas. The study assigned cohorts using participant-reported clinical history. The germline gives CDR1 MNHEY, CDR2 SVGEGT. V trimming: 5 bases; J trimming: 5 bases; junction bases outside the gene matches: 5. The CDR3 contains 14 residues. What was sequenced was PBMCs or T cells enriched from blood (not recorded which). V usage is TRBV6-2 or TRBV6-3 and J usage is TRBJ1-5, with 8 bases that match TRBD1. This TCR was recovered from a woman in her forties who had been exposed to COVID-19. CDR3 bases: TGTGCCAGCAGTAGGACAGGGCGGGATCAGCCCCAGCATTTT. Protein product: CASSRTGRDQPQHF.